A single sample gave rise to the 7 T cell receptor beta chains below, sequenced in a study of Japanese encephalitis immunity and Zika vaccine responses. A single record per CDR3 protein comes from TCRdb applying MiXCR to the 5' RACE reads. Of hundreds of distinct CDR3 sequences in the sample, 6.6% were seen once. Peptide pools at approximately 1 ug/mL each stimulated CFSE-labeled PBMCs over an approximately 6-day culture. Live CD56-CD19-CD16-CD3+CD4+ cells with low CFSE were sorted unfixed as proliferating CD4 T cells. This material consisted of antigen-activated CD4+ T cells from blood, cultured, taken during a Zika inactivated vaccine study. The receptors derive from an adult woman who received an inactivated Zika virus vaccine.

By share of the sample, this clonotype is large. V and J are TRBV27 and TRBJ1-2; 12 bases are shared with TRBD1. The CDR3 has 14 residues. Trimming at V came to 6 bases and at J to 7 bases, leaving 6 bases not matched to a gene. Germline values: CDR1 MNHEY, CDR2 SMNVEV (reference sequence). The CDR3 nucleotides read TGTGCCAGCAGAACCGGGACAGGGGGCTCTGGCTACACCTTC. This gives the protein CASRTGTGGSGYTF.

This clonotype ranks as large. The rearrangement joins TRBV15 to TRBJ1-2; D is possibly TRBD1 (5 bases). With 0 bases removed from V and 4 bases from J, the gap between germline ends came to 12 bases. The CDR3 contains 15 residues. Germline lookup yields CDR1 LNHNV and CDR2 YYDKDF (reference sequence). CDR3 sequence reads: CATSREGRVVYGYTF. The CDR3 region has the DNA TGTGCCACCAGCAGAGAGGGCAGGGTGGTCTATGGCTACACCTTC.

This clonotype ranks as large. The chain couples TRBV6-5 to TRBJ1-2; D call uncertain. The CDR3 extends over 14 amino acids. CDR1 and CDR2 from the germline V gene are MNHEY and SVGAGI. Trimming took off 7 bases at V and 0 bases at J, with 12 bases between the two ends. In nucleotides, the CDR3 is TGTGCCAGCACTTCGGGTGACGCTAACTATGGCTACACCTTC. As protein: CASTSGDANYGYTF.

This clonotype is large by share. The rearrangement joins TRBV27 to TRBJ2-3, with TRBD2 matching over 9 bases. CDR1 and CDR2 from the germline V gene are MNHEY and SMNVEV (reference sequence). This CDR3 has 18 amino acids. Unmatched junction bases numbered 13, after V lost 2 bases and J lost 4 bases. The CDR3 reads CASSLRAGSSGNADTQYF. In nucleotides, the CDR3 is TGTGCCAGCAGTTTAAGAGCCGGGTCTAGCGGGAATGCAGATACGCAGTATTTT.

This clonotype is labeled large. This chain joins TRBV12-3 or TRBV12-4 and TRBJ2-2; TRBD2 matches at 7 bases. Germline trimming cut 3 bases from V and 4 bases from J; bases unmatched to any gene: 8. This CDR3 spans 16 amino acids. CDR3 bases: TGTGCCAGCAGTTTGTTTCGGGGGGAGGTCACCGGGGAGCTGTTTTTT. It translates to CASSLFRGEVTGELFF.

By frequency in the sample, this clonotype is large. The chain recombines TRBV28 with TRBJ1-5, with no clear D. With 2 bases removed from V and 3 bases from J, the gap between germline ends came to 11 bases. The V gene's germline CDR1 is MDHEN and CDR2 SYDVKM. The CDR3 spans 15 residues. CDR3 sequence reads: CASSLTAGLNQPQHF. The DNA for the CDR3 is TGTGCCAGCAGTTTAACGGCAGGCCTCAATCAGCCCCAGCATTTT.

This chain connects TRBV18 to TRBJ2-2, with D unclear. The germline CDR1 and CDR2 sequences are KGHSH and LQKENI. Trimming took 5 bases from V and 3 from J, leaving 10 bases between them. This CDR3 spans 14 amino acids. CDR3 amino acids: CASSFDTYTGELFF. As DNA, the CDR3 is TGTGCCAGCTCATTCGACACATACACCGGGGAGCTGTTTTTT.